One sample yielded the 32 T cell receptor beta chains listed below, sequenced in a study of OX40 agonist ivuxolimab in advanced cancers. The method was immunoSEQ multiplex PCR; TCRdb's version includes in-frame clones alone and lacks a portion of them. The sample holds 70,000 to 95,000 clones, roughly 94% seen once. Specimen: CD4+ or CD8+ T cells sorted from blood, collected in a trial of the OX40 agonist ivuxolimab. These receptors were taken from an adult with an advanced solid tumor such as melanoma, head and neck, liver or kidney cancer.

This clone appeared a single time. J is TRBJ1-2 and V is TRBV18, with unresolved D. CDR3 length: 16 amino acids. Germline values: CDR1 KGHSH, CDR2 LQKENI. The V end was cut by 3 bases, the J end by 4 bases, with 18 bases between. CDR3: CASSPSPDPGAYGYTF. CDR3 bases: TGTGCCAGCTCACCTTCACCGGATCCAGGCGCCTATGGCTACACCTTC.

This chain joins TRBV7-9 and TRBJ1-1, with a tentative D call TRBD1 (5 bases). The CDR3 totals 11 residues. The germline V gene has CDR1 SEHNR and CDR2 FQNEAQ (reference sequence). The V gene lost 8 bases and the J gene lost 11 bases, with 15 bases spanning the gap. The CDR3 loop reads CASDPGLAAFF. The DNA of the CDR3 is TGTGCCAGCGATCCGGGACTTGCCGCTTTCTTT.

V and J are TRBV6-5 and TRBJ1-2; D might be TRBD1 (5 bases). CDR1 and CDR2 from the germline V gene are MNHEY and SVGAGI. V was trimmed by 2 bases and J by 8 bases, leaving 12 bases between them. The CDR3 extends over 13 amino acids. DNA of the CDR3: TGTGCCAGCAGTTACGAGGCAGGGCGAGGCTACACCTTC. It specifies CASSYEAGRGYTF.

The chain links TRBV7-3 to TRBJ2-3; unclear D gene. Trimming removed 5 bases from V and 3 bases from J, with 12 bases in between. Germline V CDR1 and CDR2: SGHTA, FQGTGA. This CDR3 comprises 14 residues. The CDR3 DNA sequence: TGTGCCAGCAGCCCCATGGCCCTTACAGATACGCAGTATTTT. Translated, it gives CASSPMALTDTQYF.

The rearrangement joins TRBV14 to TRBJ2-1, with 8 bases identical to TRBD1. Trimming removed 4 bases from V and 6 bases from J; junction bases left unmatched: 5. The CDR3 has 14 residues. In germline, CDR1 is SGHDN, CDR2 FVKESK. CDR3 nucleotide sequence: TGTGCCAGCAGCCGACAGGGGTCCGGCAATGAGCAGTTCTTC. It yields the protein CASSRQGSGNEQFF.

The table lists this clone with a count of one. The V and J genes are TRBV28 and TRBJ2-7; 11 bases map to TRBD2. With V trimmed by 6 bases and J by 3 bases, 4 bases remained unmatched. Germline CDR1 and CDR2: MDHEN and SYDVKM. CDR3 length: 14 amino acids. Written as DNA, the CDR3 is TGTGCCAGCAGCGCCACTAGCGGGAGCTACGAGCAGTACTTC. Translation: CASSATSGSYEQYF.

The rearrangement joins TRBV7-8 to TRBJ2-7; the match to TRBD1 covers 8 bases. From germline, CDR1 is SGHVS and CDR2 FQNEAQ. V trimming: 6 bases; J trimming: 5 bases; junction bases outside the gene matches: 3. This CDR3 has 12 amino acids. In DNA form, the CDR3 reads TGTGCCAGCAGGACAGGGGCCCACGAGCAGTACTTC. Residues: CASRTGAHEQYF.

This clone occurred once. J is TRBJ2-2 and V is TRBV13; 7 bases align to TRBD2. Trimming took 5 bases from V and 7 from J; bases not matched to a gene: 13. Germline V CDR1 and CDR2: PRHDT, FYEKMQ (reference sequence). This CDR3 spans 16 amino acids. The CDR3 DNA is TGTGCCAGCAGCCCCCCCCAAGGGAGGGCCTTCGGGGAGCTGTTTTTT. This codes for CASSPPQGRAFGELFF.

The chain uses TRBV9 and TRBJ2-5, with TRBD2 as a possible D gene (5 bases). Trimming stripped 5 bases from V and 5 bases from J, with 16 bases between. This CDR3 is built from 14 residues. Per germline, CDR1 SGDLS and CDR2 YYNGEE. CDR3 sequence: CASSAQASGETQYF. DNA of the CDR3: TGTGCCAGCAGTGCACAAGCTTCGGGGGAGACCCAGTACTTC.

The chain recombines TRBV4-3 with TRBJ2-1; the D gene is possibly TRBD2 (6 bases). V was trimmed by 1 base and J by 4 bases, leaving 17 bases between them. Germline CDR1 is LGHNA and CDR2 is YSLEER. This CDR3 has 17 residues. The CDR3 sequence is CASSQAVGRERYNEQFF. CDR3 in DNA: TGCGCCAGCAGCCAAGCCGTAGGTCGGGAGAGGTACAATGAGCAGTTCTTC.

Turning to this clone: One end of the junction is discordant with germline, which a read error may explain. Written as DNA, the CDR3 is TGTGCCAGCAGCTTGGACAGCTCCTACAATGAGCAGCTCTTC. This translates into CASSLDSSYNEQLF. The gene calls are TRBV5-6 and TRBJ2-1, with no clear D. Germline V gene data show CDR1 as SGHDT and CDR2 as YYEEEE. This CDR3 region has 14 residues. Together with reference TRBV5-6 and TRBJ2-1, the CDR3 gives the full variable domain: DAGVTQSPTHLIKTRGQQVTLRCSPKSGHDTVSWYQQALGQGPQFIFQYYEEEERQRGNFPDRFSGHQFPNYSSELNVNALLLGDSALYLCASSLDSSYNEQLFGPGTRLTVL.

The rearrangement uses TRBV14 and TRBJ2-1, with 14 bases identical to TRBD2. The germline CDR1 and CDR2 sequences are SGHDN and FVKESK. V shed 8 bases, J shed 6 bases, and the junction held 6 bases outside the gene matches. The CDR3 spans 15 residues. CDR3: CASDTGTSGSNEQFF. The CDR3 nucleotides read TGTGCCAGCGACACCGGGACTAGCGGGAGCAATGAGCAGTTCTTC.

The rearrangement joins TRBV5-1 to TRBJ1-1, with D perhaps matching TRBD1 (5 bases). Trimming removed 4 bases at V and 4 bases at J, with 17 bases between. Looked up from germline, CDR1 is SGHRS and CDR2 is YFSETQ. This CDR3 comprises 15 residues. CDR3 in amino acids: CASSAVGAMGTEAFF. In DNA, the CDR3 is TGCGCCAGCAGCGCCGTAGGGGCCATGGGCACTGAAGCTTTCTTT.

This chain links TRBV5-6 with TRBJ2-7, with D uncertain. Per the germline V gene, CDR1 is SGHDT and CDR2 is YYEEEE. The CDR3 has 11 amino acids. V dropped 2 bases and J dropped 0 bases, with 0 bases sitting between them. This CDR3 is CASSFSYEQYF. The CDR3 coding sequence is TGTGCCAGCAGCTTCTCCTACGAGCAGTACTTC. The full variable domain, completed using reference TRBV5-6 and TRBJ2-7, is DAGVTQSPTHLIKTRGQQVTLRCSPKSGHDTVSWYQQALGQGPQFIFQYYEEEERQRGNFPDRFSGHQFPNYSSELNVNALLLGDSALYLCASSFSYEQYFGPGTRLTVT.

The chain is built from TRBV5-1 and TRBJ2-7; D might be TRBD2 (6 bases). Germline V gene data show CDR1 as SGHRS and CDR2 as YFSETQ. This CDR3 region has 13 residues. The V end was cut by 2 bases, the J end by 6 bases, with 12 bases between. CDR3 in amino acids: CASSLYTAGEQYF. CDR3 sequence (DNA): TGCGCCAGCAGCTTATACACAGCGGGCGAGCAGTACTTC. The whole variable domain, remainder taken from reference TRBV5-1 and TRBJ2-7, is KAGVTQTPRYLIKTRGQQVTLSCSPISGHRSVSWYQQTPGQGLQFLFEYFSETQRNKGNFPGRFSGRQFSNSRSEMNVSTLELGDSALYLCASSLYTAGEQYFGPGTRLTVT.

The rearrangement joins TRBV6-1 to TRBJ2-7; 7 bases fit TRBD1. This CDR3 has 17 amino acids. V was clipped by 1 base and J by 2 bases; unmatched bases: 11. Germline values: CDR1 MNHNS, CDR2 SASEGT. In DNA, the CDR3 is TGTGCCAGCAGTGAAGAGGGGGCCTGGGTCAGCCCCTACGAGCAGTACTTC. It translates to CASSEEGAWVSPYEQYF.

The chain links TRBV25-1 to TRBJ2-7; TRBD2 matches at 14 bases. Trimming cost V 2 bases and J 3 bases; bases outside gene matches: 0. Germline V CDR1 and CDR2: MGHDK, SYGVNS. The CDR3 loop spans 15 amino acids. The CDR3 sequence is CASSEGLAGGYEQYF. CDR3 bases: TGTGCCAGCAGTGAAGGACTAGCGGGAGGCTACGAGCAGTACTTC.

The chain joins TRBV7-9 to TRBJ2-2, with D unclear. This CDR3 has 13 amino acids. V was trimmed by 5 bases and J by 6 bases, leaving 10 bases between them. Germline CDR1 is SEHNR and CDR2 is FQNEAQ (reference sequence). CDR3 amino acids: CASSHVGPGELFF. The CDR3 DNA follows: TGTGCCAGCAGCCACGTGGGTCCCGGGGAGCTGTTTTTT.

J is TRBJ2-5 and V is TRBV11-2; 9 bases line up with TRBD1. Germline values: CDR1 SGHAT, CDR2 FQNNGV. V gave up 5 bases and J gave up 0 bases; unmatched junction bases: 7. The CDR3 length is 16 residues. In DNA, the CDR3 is TGTGCCAGCAGCAATATAAGGGACAGGGACCAAGAGACCCAGTACTTC. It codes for CASSNIRDRDQETQYF.

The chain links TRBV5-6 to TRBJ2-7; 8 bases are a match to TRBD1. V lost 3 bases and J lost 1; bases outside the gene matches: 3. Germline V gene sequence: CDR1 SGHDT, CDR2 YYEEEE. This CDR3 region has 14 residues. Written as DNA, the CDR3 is TGTGCCAGCAGCTCCAGGGGGCTGTCCTACGAGCAGTACTTC. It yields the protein CASSSRGLSYEQYF.

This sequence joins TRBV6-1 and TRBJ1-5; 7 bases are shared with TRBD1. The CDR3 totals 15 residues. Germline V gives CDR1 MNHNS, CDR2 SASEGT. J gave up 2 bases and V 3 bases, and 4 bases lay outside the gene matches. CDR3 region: CASSDRQGGNQPQHF. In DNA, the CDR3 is TGTGCCAGCAGTGACCGACAGGGTGGCAATCAGCCCCAGCATTTT.

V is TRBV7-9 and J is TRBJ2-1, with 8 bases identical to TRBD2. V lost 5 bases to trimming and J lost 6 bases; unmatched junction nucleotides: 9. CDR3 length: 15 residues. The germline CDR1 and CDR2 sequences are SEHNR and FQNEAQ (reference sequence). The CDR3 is CASSQTGTRGNEQFF. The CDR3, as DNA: TGTGCCAGCAGCCAAACCGGGACTAGGGGCAATGAGCAGTTCTTC.

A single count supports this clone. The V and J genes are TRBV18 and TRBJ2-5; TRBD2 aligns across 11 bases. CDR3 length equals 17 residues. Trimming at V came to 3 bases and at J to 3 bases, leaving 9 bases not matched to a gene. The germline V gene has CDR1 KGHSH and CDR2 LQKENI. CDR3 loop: CASSPTSGTLIEETQYF. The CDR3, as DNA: TGTGCCAGCTCACCGACTAGCGGGACCCTAATCGAAGAGACCCAGTACTTC.

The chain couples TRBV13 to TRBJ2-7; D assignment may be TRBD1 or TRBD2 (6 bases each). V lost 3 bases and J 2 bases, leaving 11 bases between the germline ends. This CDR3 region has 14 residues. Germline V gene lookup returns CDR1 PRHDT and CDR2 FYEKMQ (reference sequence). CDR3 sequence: CASSLGGQTYEQYF. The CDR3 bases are TGTGCCAGCAGCTTGGGAGGACAGACCTACGAGCAGTACTTC.

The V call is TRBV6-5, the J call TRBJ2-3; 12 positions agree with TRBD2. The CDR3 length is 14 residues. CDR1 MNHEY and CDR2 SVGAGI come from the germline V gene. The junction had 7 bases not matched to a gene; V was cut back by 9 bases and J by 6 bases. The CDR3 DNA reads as TGTGCCAGTTCTCCTAGCGGGGGGGTTGATACGCAGTATTTT. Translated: CASSPSGGVDTQYF.

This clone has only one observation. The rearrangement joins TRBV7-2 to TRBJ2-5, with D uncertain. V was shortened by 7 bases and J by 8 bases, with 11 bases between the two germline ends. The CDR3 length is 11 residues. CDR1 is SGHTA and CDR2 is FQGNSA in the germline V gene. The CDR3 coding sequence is TGTGCCAGCATCGATCTAGGAACCCAGTACTTC. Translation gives CASIDLGTQYF.

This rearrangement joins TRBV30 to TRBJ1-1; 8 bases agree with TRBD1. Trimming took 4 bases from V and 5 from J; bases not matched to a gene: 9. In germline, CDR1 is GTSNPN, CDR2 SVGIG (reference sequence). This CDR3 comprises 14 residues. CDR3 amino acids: CAWNPGTGGTEAFF. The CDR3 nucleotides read TGTGCCTGGAATCCCGGGACAGGTGGTACTGAAGCTTTCTTT.

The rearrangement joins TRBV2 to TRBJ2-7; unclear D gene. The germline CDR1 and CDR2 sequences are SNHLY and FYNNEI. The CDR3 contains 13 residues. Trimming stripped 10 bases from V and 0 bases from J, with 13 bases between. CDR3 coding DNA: TGTGCCACCCGAAGGGATCCCTCCTACGAGCAGTACTTC. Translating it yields CATRRDPSYEQYF. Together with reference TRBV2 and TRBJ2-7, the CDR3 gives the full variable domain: EPEVTQTPSHQVTQMGQEVILRCVPISNHLYFYWYRQILGQKVEFLVSFYNNEISEKSEIFDDQFSVERPDGSNFTLKIRSTKLEDSAMYFCATRRDPSYEQYFGPGTRLTVT.

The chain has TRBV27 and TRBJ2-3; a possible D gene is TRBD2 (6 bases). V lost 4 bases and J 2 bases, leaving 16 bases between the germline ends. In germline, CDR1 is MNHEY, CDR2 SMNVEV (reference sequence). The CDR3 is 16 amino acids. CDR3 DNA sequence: TGTGCCAGCAGTTACGGGGGAGGTGGGTTCACAGATACGCAGTATTTT. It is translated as CASSYGGGGFTDTQYF.

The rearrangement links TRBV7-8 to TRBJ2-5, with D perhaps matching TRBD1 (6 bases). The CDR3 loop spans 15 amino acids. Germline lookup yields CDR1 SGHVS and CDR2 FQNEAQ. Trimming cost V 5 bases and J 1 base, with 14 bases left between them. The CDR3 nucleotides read TGTGCCAGCAGCCTAGTGGGGACAACCCAAGAGACCCAGTACTTC. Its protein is CASSLVGTTQETQYF.

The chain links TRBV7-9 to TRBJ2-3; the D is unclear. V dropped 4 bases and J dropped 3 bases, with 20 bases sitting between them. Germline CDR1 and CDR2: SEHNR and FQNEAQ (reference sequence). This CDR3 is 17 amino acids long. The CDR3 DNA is TGTGCCAGCAGCTCCTATGGATCAACCTCTGGGACAGATACGCAGTATTTT. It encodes CASSSYGSTSGTDTQYF.

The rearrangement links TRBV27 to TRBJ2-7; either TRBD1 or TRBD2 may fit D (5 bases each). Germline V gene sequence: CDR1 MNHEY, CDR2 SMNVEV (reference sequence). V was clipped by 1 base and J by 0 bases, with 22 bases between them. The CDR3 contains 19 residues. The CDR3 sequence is CASSLWDPRGTESSYEQYF. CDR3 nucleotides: TGTGCCAGCAGTTTATGGGACCCCCGGGGTACCGAGAGCTCCTACGAGCAGTACTTC.